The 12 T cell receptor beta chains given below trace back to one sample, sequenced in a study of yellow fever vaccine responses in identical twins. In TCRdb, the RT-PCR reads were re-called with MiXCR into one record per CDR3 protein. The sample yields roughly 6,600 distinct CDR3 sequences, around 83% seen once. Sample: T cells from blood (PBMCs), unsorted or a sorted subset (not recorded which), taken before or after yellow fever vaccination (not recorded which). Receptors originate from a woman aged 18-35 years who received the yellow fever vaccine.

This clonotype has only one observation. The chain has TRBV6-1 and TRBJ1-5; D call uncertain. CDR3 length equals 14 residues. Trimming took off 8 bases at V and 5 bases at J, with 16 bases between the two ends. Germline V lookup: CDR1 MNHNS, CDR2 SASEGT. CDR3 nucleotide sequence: TGTGCCAGCTCTCCCATAAGCCCAGATCAGCCCCAGCATTTT. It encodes CASSPISPDQPQHF.

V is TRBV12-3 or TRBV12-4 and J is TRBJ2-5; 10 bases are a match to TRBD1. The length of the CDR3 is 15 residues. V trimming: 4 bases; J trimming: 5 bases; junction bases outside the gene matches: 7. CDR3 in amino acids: CASSSGQGIGETQYF. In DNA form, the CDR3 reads TGTGCCAGCAGTTCGGGACAGGGGATTGGGGAGACCCAGTACTTC.

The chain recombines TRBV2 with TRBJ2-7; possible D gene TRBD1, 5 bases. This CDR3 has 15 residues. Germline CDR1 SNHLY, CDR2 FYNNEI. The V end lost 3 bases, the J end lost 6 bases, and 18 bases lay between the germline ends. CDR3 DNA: TGTGCCAGCAGTGATCCGACAGTTCCCTTGGGCGAGCAGTACTTC. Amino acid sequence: CASSDPTVPLGEQYF.

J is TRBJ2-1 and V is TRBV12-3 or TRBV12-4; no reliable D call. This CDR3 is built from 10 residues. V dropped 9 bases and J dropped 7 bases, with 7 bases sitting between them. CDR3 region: CASNGNEQFF. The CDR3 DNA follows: TGTGCCAGTAACGGTAATGAGCAGTTCTTC.

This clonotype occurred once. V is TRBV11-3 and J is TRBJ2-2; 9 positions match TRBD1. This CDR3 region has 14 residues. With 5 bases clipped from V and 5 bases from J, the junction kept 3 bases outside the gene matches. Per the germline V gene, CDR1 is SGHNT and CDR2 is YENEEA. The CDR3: CASSMGQGTGELFF. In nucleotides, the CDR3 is TGTGCCAGCAGCATGGGACAGGGTACCGGGGAGCTGTTTTTT.

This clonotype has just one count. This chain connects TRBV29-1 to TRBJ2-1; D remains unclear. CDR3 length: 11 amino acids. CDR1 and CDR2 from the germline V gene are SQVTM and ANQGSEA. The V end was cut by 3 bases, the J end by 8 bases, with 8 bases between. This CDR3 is CSVEPADEQFF. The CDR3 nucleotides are TGCAGCGTTGAGCCAGCCGATGAGCAGTTCTTC.

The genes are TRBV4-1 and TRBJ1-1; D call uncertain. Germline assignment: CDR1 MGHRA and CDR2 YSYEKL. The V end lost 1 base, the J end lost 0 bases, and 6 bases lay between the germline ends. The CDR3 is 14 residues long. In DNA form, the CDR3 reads TGCGCCAGCAGCCAAGGGAGCATGAACACTGAAGCTTTCTTT. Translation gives CASSQGSMNTEAFF.

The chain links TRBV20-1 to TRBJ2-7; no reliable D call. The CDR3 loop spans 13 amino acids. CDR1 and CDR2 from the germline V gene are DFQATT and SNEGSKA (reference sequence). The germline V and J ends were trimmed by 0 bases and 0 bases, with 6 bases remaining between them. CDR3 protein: CSAREGRSYEQYF. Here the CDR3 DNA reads TGCAGTGCTAGAGAAGGTCGCTCCTACGAGCAGTACTTC.

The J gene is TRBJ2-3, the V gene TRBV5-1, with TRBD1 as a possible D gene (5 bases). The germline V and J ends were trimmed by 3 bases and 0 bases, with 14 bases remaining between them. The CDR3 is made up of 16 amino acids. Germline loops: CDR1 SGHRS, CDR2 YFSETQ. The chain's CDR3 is CASSSTDTTSTDTQYF. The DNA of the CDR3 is TGCGCCAGCAGCTCAACGGACACAACTAGCACAGATACGCAGTATTTT.

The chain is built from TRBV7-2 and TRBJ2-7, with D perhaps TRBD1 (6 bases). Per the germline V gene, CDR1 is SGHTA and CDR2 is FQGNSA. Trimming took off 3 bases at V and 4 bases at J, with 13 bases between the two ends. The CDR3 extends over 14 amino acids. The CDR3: CASSFLGQGYEQYF. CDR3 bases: TGTGCCAGCAGCTTCTTGGGGCAGGGGTACGAGCAGTACTTC.

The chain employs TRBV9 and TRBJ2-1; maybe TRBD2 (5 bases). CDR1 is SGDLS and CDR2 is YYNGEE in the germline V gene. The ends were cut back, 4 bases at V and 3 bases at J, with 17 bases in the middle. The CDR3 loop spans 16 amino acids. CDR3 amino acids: CASSPRGPGGYNEQFF. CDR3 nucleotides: TGTGCCAGCAGCCCCAGAGGGCCAGGAGGCTACAATGAGCAGTTCTTC.

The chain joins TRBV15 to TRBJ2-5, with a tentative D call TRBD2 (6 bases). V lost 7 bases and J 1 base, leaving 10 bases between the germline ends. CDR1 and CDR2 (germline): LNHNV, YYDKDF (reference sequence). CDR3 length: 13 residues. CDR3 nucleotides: TGTGCCACCATGATGGGGGGCCAAGAGACCCAGTACTTC. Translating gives CATMMGGQETQYF.